The rows below give T cell receptor beta chains drawn from one sample of a study of blood T cell repertoires in COVID-19. Sequencing used immunoSEQ multiplex PCR; TCRdb keeps in-frame clones, though not all of them. Of 150,000 to 200,000 clones in the sample, around nine tenths are singletons; the top ten hold 10%. The sequencing sample was made of peripheral blood. The receptor set was obtained from a woman aged 70-85 years with COVID-19, enrolled during active disease. Each CDR3 is given with its conserved first and last residue. The D gene is left open where the match is weak. The size entry is marked missing in some rows and otherwise reads once, few, many or a size class.

V	J	D	size	CDR3	DNA
TRBV6-4	TRBJ1-2	.	.	CASRRGNYGYTF	TGTGCCAGCAGGAGGGGGAACTATGGCTACACCTTC
TRBV6-5	TRBJ1-2	.	.	CASSRLGASNYGYTF	TGTGCCAGCAGCCGCTTGGGGGCCTCTAACTATGGCTACACCTTC
TRBV6-5	TRBJ2-5	.	.	CASSMRLQETQYF	TGTGCCAGCAGTATGCGGTTGCAGGAGACCCAGTACTTC
TRBV5-1	TRBJ2-4	TRBD1	.	CASSLAGTGGLVAKNIQYF	TGCGCCAGCAGCTTGGCCGGGACAGGGGGACTGGTTGCCAAAAACATTCAGTACTTC
TRBV5-1	TRBJ2-5	TRBD2	.	CASSLAGGGLQETQYF	TGCGCCAGCAGCTTGGCCGGCGGGGGACTCCAAGAGACCCAGTACTTC
TRBV28	TRBJ1-1	.	.	CASRPAGVGTEAFF	TGTGCCAGCAGGCCCGCCGGGGTTGGCACTGAAGCTTTCTTT
TRBV29-1	TRBJ2-3	TRBD1	.	CSVDNRGDTQYF	TGCAGCGTTGATAACAGGGGAGATACGCAGTATTTT
TRBV9	TRBJ2-5	TRBD2	.	CASSDLAGGPQETQYF	TGTGCCAGCAGCGACTTAGCGGGGGGTCCTCAAGAGACCCAGTACTTC
TRBV9	TRBJ1-3	TRBD1	.	CASSDWDSRADSAIYF	TGTGCCAGCAGCGATTGGGACAGCCGGGCAGATTCGGCCATATATTTT
TRBV9	TRBJ2-1	TRBD1	.	CASSSLGTGVNEQFF	TGTGCCAGCAGCTCCCTCGGGACAGGGGTCAATGAGCAGTTCTTC
TRBV27	TRBJ2-7	TRBD1	few	CASTKRGQGAYEVYEQYF	TGTGCCAGCACTAAGCGAGGACAGGGGGCTTATGAGGTCTACGAGCAGTACTTC
TRBV28	TRBJ1-1	TRBD1	.	CASSRPQGAGKEAFF	TGTGCCAGCAGCCGACCCCAGGGGGCTGGAAAGGAAGCTTTCTTT
TRBV7-2	TRBJ1-4	TRBD1	.	CASSLQSGQGGEKLFF	TGTGCCAGCAGCTTACAGTCGGGACAGGGAGGTGAAAAACTGTTTTTT
TRBV10-3	TRBJ2-3	.	.	CAISESRVSTDTQYF	TGTGCCATCAGTGAGTCGAGGGTCAGCACAGATACGCAGTATTTT
TRBV7-9	TRBJ2-2	TRBD2	.	CASSSSGLATGELFF	TGTGCCAGCAGCTCCAGTGGACTAGCGACCGGGGAGCTGTTTTTT
TRBV5-1	TRBJ1-2	.	.	CASSRRQDANYGYTF	TGCGCCAGCAGCAGGCGACAGGACGCTAACTATGGCTACACCTTC
TRBV7-9	TRBJ1-2	.	.	CASSLAGTDYGYTF	TGTGCCAGCAGCTTAGCCGGGACTGATTATGGCTACACCTTC
TRBV28	TRBJ1-2	TRBD1	.	CASSLLGQGYGYTF	TGTGCCAGCAGTTTATTGGGACAGGGGTATGGCTACACCTTC
TRBV6-6	TRBJ2-7	.	.	CASSPEAGEQYF	TGTGCCAGCTCCCCAGAGGCGGGCGAGCAGTACTTC
TRBV18	TRBJ2-3	.	once	CASSPFGDTQYF	TGTGCCAGCTCACCGTTCGGGGATACGCAGTATTTT
TRBV6-5	TRBJ2-7	TRBD2	.	CASERGGGYEQYF	TGTGCCAGCGAACGCGGGGGGGGCTACGAGCAGTACTTC
TRBV18	TRBJ2-1	TRBD1	.	CASSPPDRDHNEQFF	TGTGCCAGCTCACCACCGGACAGGGACCACAATGAGCAGTTCTTC
TRBV12-3/TRBV12-4	TRBJ1-3	TRBD1	.	CASKTGVGNTIYF	TGTGCCAGCAAAACAGGGGTAGGAAACACCATATATTTT
TRBV30	TRBJ2-5	TRBD1	.	CAARGRGRRSPLKETQYF	TGTGCCGCCAGGGGCAGGGGGCGGAGGAGCCCACTCAAAGAGACCCAGTACTTC
TRBV5-1	TRBJ1-3	.	.	CASSLGGRSENTIYF	TGCGCCAGCAGCTTGGGGGGGCGAAGTGAAAACACCATATATTTT
TRBV30	TRBJ2-1	.	once	CAWSRPANEQFF	TGTGCCTGGAGTCGCCCAGCGAATGAGCAGTTCTTC
TRBV27	TRBJ1-2	TRBD1	.	CASSQRTGLSYGYTF	TGTGCCAGCAGTCAACGGACAGGCCTTTCCTATGGCTACACCTTC
TRBV5-1	TRBJ1-1	TRBD1	few	CASREQGFMNTEAFF	TGCGCCAGCAGGGAACAGGGGTTCATGAACACTGAAGCTTTCTTT
TRBV5-1	TRBJ1-2	TRBD1	.	CASSGSGTGNYGYTF	TGCGCCAGCAGCGGCTCCGGGACAGGGAACTATGGCTACACCTTC
TRBV7-3	TRBJ2-2	TRBD1	.	CASSPRTGGTGELFF	TGTGCCAGCAGCCCTCGGACAGGGGGCACCGGGGAGCTGTTTTTT
TRBV7-2	TRBJ2-7	TRBD2	.	CASSLGPPSGGNYEQYF	TGTGCCAGCAGCTTAGGTCCCCCTAGCGGGGGGAACTACGAGCAGTACTTC
TRBV6-1	TRBJ2-4	.	once	CASSEMGADKNIQYF	TGTGCCAGCAGTGAAATGGGGGCGGACAAAAACATTCAGTACTTC
TRBV6-5	TRBJ1-4	.	once	CASSYSMRGPVEKLFF	TGTGCCAGCAGTTACTCGATGCGGGGGCCGGTTGAAAAACTGTTTTTT
TRBV4-2	TRBJ1-2	TRBD1	once	CASSQDRDRGNTF	TGTGCCAGCAGCCAAGATCGGGACAGGGGAAACACCTTC
TRBV20-1	TRBJ2-3	TRBD2	.	CSASSAGDTDTQYF	TGCAGTGCTAGTTCTGCGGGGGACACAGATACGCAGTATTTT